This passage covers 30 T cell receptor beta chains from one sample sequenced in a study of metastatic and nonmetastatic thyroid tumors. TCRdb reassembled clones from the PCR reads with MiXCR. Of 8,000 or so clones in the sample, more than 20% were seen once. Thyroid surgery took place with no prior treatment in any patient. Source material: adjacent normal tissue. The receptor set was obtained from a female donor with papillary thyroid cancer or a benign thyroid nodule (not recorded which). Some clones in this sample may be carry-over from other donors' samples.

This clone was counted at least ten times. CDR3 nucleotide sequence: TGTGCCAGCTCACCGACGGGACAGAAGATTACAACTAATGAAAAACTGTTTTTT. It translates to CASSPTGQKITTNEKLFF. The chain recombines TRBV18 with TRBJ1-4; the match to TRBD1 covers 7 bases. Germline V gives CDR1 KGHSH, CDR2 LQKENI. J was trimmed by 0 bases and V by 3 bases; bases with no gene match: 10. The CDR3 extends over 18 amino acids.

As regards this clone: A read error is likely, as this CDR3 ends without the conserved phenylalanine or tryptophan. The chain is built from TRBV6-1 and TRBJ2-1, with 9 bases fitting TRBD2. This CDR3 comprises 14 residues. CDR1 and CDR2 (germline): MNHNS, SASEGT. Trimming took 8 bases from V and 8 from J; bases not matched to a gene: 10. The CDR3 DNA follows: TGTGCCAGCTTAGCGGGAGAGTCCTGCGATGAGCAGTTCTCC. Protein: CASLAGESCDEQFS.

By proportion, this clone is medium-sized. V is TRBV15 and J is TRBJ2-7; a possible D gene is TRBD1 (5 bases). The CDR3 runs to 16 residues. Trimming cost V 0 bases and J 1 base, with 13 bases left between them. Germline loops: CDR1 LNHNV, CDR2 YYDKDF (reference sequence). DNA of the CDR3: TGTGCCACCAGCAGAGATATTACAGGAATATCCTACGAGCAGTACTTC. Translating gives CATSRDITGISYEQYF.

This clone is categorized as medium-sized. This sequence joins TRBV2 and TRBJ2-7, with TRBD1 matching over 9 bases. This CDR3 is built from 13 residues. V dropped 11 bases and J dropped 2; count of bases not matched to a gene: 7. CDR1 SNHLY and CDR2 FYNNEI come from the germline V gene. The CDR3, as DNA: TGTGCCGCCCGGGACAGGGATACCTACGAGCAGTACTTC. Protein: CAARDRDTYEQYF.

The genes are TRBV28 and TRBJ2-2; D uncertain. CDR1 MDHEN and CDR2 SYDVKM come from the germline V gene. The CDR3 is made up of 13 amino acids. Trimming stripped 7 bases from V and 5 bases from J, with 11 bases between. CDR3 protein: CASNDIDTGELFF. The CDR3 DNA reads as TGTGCCAGCAACGATATCGATACCGGGGAGCTGTTTTTT.

V and J are TRBV30 and TRBJ1-1, with 9 bases that match TRBD1. The V gene's germline CDR1 is GTSNPN and CDR2 SVGIG (reference sequence). The trim removed 4 bases at V and 1 base at J, leaving 1 base unmatched. This CDR3 is 13 amino acids long. The CDR3: CAWNRGQNTEAFF. CDR3 DNA sequence: TGTGCCTGGAACAGGGGGCAGAACACTGAAGCTTTCTTT. Full variable domain (missing parts from reference TRBV30 and TRBJ1-1): SQTIHQWPATLVQPVGSPLSLECTVEGTSNPNLYWYRQAAGRGLQLLFYSVGIGQISSEVPQNLSASRPQDRQFILSSKKLLLSDSGFYLCAWNRGQNTEAFFGQGTRLTVV.

This clone was detected many times. V gene TRBV9 combines with J gene TRBJ2-2, with TRBD2 matching 13 bases. Germline V gene sequence: CDR1 SGDLS, CDR2 YYNGEE. Trimming took 0 bases from V and 6 from J; bases not matched to a gene: 2. This CDR3 is 16 amino acids long. The CDR3 coding sequence is TGTGCCAGCAGCGTAGCCGGACTAGCGGGAGCCGGGGAGCTGTTTTTT. This gives the protein CASSVAGLAGAGELFF.

By share, this clone counts as hyperexpanded (1% or more). CDR3: CASSKTATSTDTQYF. CDR3 sequence (DNA): TGTGCCAGCAGCAAGACAGCTACTAGCACAGATACGCAGTATTTT. The genes are TRBV6-4 and TRBJ2-3; D is possibly TRBD1 (5 bases). Trimming took 6 bases from V and 0 from J, leaving 13 bases between them. Germline V gene lookup returns CDR1 MRHNA and CDR2 SNTAGT. CDR3 length: 15 residues.

CDR3 region: CASSEYDRPNTEAFF. For the CDR3, the DNA is TGTGCCAGCAGTGAATATGACAGACCGAACACTGAAGCTTTCTTT. The chain combines TRBV6-1 with TRBJ1-1, with D maybe TRBD1 (5 bases). The CDR3 has 15 residues. Trimming pared 2 bases from V and 1 base from J, leaving 11 bases between. CDR1 MNHNS and CDR2 SASEGT come from the germline V gene.

The chain links TRBV6-4 to TRBJ2-7; D is possibly TRBD1 (6 bases). This CDR3 comprises 21 residues. Between the trimmed V and J ends, which lost 7 bases and 3 bases, there was a span of 37 bases. The germline CDR1 and CDR2 sequences are MRHNA and SNTAGT. DNA for the CDR3: TGTGCCAGCACTCCTGTAGAGGTAGGGGGACCATCTTACCTTCCTTACTACGAGCAGTACTTC. It codes for CASTPVEVGGPSYLPYYEQYF.

This clone is judged medium-sized. The chain recombines TRBV28 with TRBJ2-3; D not resolved. CDR1 and CDR2 from the germline V gene are MDHEN and SYDVKM. With 2 bases removed from V and 2 bases from J, the gap between germline ends came to 8 bases. This CDR3 is 14 amino acids long. CDR3 nucleotide sequence: TGTGCCAGCAGTTTAGGGATTTACACAGATACGCAGTATTTT. Translating gives CASSLGIYTDTQYF.

There are a few counts of this clone. This chain uses TRBV19 with TRBJ2-7; D may match TRBD1 or TRBD2 (6 bases each). Trimming pared 5 bases from V and 4 bases from J, leaving 18 bases between. Germline CDR1 is LNHDA and CDR2 is SQIVND (reference sequence). This CDR3 comprises 15 residues. The CDR3 nucleotides are TGTGCCAGTAGTCCGCGGGGCATGGACAGATACGAGCAGTACTTC. Protein sequence: CASSPRGMDRYEQYF. Combining the CDR3 with reference TRBV19 and TRBJ2-7 gives the whole variable domain DGGITQSPKYLFRKEGQNVTLSCEQNLNHDAMYWYRQDPGQGLRLIYYSQIVNDFQKGDIAEGYSVSREKKESFPLTVTSAQKNPTAFYLCASSPRGMDRYEQYFGPGTRLTVT.

By proportion, this clone is medium-sized (0.01 to 0.1%). The gene calls are TRBV2 and TRBJ2-7; tentative D call: TRBD2 (5 bases). Trimming pared 10 bases from V and 1 base from J, leaving 17 bases between. This CDR3 is built from 14 residues. Germline CDR1 reads SNHLY; CDR2 reads FYNNEI. The CDR3 nucleotides are TGTGCCACGAGGTTCGGGTTAGCGTCCTACGAGCAGTACTTC. This gives the protein CATRFGLASYEQYF.

On this clone: At one end, the junction sequence differs from germline, possibly due to a read error. CDR3 bases: TGTGCCAGCAGCCCCAGTACAGGGGCGGACACCCGGGAGCTGTTTTTT. Translation gives CASSPSTGADTRELFF. This chain links TRBV7-3 with TRBJ2-2; 7 nucleotides match TRBD1. The germline V gene has CDR1 SGHTA and CDR2 FQGTGA. The CDR3 totals 16 residues.

This clone was observed a few times. For the CDR3, the DNA is TGTGCCAGCAGTTGGGCAGGCCGTACACGAGGGGAGCTGTTTTTT. Its translation is CASSWAGRTRGELFF. V gene TRBV6-2 or TRBV6-3 combines with J gene TRBJ2-2, with D unresolved. The CDR3 contains 15 residues. Germline V CDR1 and CDR2: MNHEY, SVGEGT. Trimming removed 4 bases from V and 8 bases from J, with 17 bases in between.

This clone was detected ten times or more. The CDR3 bases are TGTGCCAGCAGCTTCAGGGTTAACACTGAAGCTTTCTTT. Its protein is CASSFRVNTEAFF. This chain connects TRBV7-2 to TRBJ1-1, with TRBD1 as a possible D gene (5 bases). The germline gives CDR1 SGHTA, CDR2 FQGNSA. The CDR3 loop spans 13 amino acids. V dropped 3 bases and J dropped 2 bases, with 7 bases sitting between them. Supplemented by reference TRBV7-2 and TRBJ1-1, the full variable domain reads GAGVSQSPSNKVTEKGKDVELRCDPISGHTALYWYRQSLGQGLEFLIYFQGNSAPDKSGLPSDRFSAERTGGSVSTLTIQRTQQEDSAVYLCASSFRVNTEAFFGQGTRLTVV.

The chain has TRBV7-2 and TRBJ2-3, with unresolved D. Between the trimmed V and J ends, which lost 0 bases and 6 bases, there was a span of 7 bases. Looked up from germline, CDR1 is SGHTA and CDR2 is FQGNSA. This CDR3 has 13 amino acids. In DNA, the CDR3 is TGTGCCAGCAGCTTAGCTGCGGTGGATACGCAGTATTTT. Translating gives CASSLAAVDTQYF.

The V and J genes are TRBV12-3 or TRBV12-4 and TRBJ2-7; 10 bases are a match to TRBD1. Germline trimming cut 6 bases from V and 7 bases from J; bases unmatched to any gene: 6. This CDR3 has 13 residues. The CDR3 nucleotides read TGTGCCAGCAGAGGGGACAGGGGAAGAGAGCAGTACTTC. Translating gives CASRGDRGREQYF.

In this sample, this clone is medium-sized. The chain is built from TRBV5-1 and TRBJ2-1, with 8 bases lining up with TRBD2. The J segment lost 6 bases and the V segment lost 6 bases, leaving 8 bases of the junction unmatched. This CDR3 is 14 amino acids long. Germline-derived CDR1 and CDR2 are SGHRS and YFSETQ. Here the CDR3 reads CASNQGTSVNEQFF. The CDR3 region has the DNA TGCGCCAGCAACCAAGGGACTAGTGTCAATGAGCAGTTCTTC.

In the case of this clone: The germline gene is not matched at one end of the junction; a read error may be the cause. The CDR3 protein is CSAIKSQWNTNTQYF. The CDR3, as DNA: TGCAGTGCTATTAAGTCGCAGTGGAACACAAATACGCAGTATTTT. The V gene is TRBV20-1, the J gene TRBJ2-3; D gene ambiguous. Germline V lookup: CDR1 DFQATT, CDR2 SNEGSKA (reference sequence). The CDR3 is 15 residues long.

This clone has just a few counts. The V gene is TRBV27, the J gene TRBJ1-2; TRBD1 agrees at 9 bases. The CDR3 sequence is 17 residues long. Looked up from germline, CDR1 is MNHEY and CDR2 is SMNVEV (reference sequence). V lost 1 base, J lost 2 bases, and 8 bases stayed unmatched. CDR3 in DNA: TGTGCCAGCAGTTTATACGCTCCGGGGACAGGGAACTATGGCTACACCTTC. This translates into CASSLYAPGTGNYGYTF.

The rearrangement links TRBV5-5 to TRBJ2-1; D is unresolved. The germline V gene encodes CDR1 SGHKS and CDR2 YYEKEE (reference sequence). Trimming took 7 bases from V and 8 from J, leaving 7 bases between them. The CDR3 is made up of 10 amino acids. This CDR3 is CASQRDEQFF. CDR3 DNA sequence: TGTGCCAGCCAACGAGATGAGCAGTTCTTC.

Within the sample, this clone is medium-sized. V and J are TRBV7-2 and TRBJ2-1; D gene uncertain. V was pared by 3 bases and J by 4 bases, with 4 bases between. This CDR3 is 12 amino acids long. Germline V gives CDR1 SGHTA, CDR2 FQGNSA. CDR3 region: CASSFYYNEQFF. The CDR3 DNA is TGTGCCAGCAGCTTCTATTACAATGAGCAGTTCTTC. The entire variable domain, with the rest obtained from reference TRBV7-2 and TRBJ2-1, is as follows: GAGVSQSPSNKVTEKGKDVELRCDPISGHTALYWYRQSLGQGLEFLIYFQGNSAPDKSGLPSDRFSAERTGGSVSTLTIQRTQQEDSAVYLCASSFYYNEQFFGPGTRLTVL.

This clone rates as medium-sized. The gene calls are TRBV11-2 and TRBJ2-7; D gene uncertain. This CDR3 has 15 residues. CDR1 SGHAT and CDR2 FQNNGV come from the germline V gene. The V end lost 0 bases, the J end lost 1 base, and 10 bases lay between the germline ends. The CDR3 DNA reads as TGTGCCAGCAGCTTAGACCCGGGCAGTTCCTACGAGCAGTACTTC. Translating it yields CASSLDPGSSYEQYF.

This clone was seen at least ten times. The chain links TRBV9 to TRBJ2-5; 11 nucleotides agree with TRBD2. The CDR3 loop spans 15 amino acids. CDR1 and CDR2 from the germline V gene are SGDLS and YYNGEE. V gave up 2 bases and J gave up 2 bases; unmatched junction bases: 2. The CDR3 loop is CASSVTSGEQETQYF. In nucleotides, the CDR3 is TGTGCCAGCAGCGTGACTAGCGGGGAACAAGAGACCCAGTACTTC. Full variable domain (outside the CDR3, taken from reference TRBV9 and TRBJ2-5): DSGVTQTPKHLITATGQRVTLRCSPRSGDLSVYWYQQSLDQGLQFLIQYYNGEERAKGNILERFSAQQFPDLHSELNLSSLELGDSALYFCASSVTSGEQETQYFGPGTRLLVL.

Only a few counts were recorded for this clone. The chain links TRBV15 to TRBJ2-1, with 8 nucleotides matching TRBD2. Germline V gives CDR1 LNHNV, CDR2 YYDKDF (reference sequence). This CDR3 is 16 amino acids long. The ends lost 3 bases at V and 7 bases at J; junction bases unmatched: 11. The CDR3 nucleotides read TGTGCCACCAGCAGCTATACGAGCGGGAGTAGGAATGAGCAGTTCTTC. Translating gives CATSSYTSGSRNEQFF.

In this sample, this clone is medium-sized. The chain carries TRBV12-3 or TRBV12-4 and TRBJ1-5; the D gene is possibly TRBD1 (5 bases). The CDR3 spans 15 residues. V gave up 6 bases and J gave up 3 bases, with 15 bases separating them. CDR3: CASSPPRGANQPQHF. CDR3 DNA sequence: TGTGCCAGCAGCCCCCCGAGGGGTGCCAATCAGCCCCAGCATTTT.

The V and J genes are TRBV27 and TRBJ1-2, with D possibly matching TRBD1 (6 bases). The CDR3 is made up of 15 amino acids. Germline values: CDR1 MNHEY, CDR2 SMNVEV (reference sequence). Trimming removed 5 bases at V and 7 bases at J, with 20 bases between. Written as DNA, the CDR3 is TGTGCCAGCAGTCAATCCCGACAGGTCCCCGGTGGCTACACCTTC. This gives the protein CASSQSRQVPGGYTF.

In this sample, this clone turned up many times. The rearrangement links TRBV5-1 to TRBJ2-3; TRBD1 is a possible D gene (5 bases). Between the trimmed V and J ends, which lost 4 bases and 0 bases, there was a span of 12 bases. Germline loops: CDR1 SGHRS, CDR2 YFSETQ. The length of the CDR3 is 15 residues. CDR3 sequence: CASSPGHPSTDTQYF. The CDR3 DNA reads as TGCGCCAGCAGCCCCGGACACCCTAGCACAGATACGCAGTATTTT.

Ten or more counts support this clone. V gene TRBV4-1 combines with J gene TRBJ1-3; D is uncertain. Trimming pared 0 bases from V and 8 bases from J, leaving 8 bases between. The CDR3 loop spans 13 amino acids. CDR1 and CDR2 (germline): MGHRA, YSYEKL. The CDR3 sequence is CASSQDLRDTIYF. CDR3 nucleotide sequence: TGCGCCAGCAGCCAAGATCTCAGAGACACCATATATTTT.